What follows is one TCR beta chain and its context. Its antigen is unidentified. The data are from a study of T cells in localized non-small cell lung cancer. Study-level points and caveats: Compared with tumor, uninvolved adjacent lung displayed greater T cell clonality, ranking highest overall. Elevated circulating T cell density in blood was associated with longer overall survival.

The repertoire was sequenced with immunoSEQ multiplex PCR; TCRdb's copy has only in-frame clones and lacks some. The data show roughly 30,000 clones, approximately 90% seen once. Germline loops: CDR1 MNHEY, CDR2 SMNVEV (reference sequence). The CDR3 is made up of 16 amino acids. The J segment lost 3 bases and the V segment lost 4 bases, leaving 8 bases of the junction unmatched. The specimen comprised PBMCs, sampled before any cancer treatment. The rearrangement joins TRBV27 to TRBJ1-1; 10 bases map to TRBD1. This sequence was found in a man aged 35-69 years with stage II lung adenocarcinoma. The CDR3 nucleotides read TGTGCCAGCAGTTCCCGGGACAGGGGCCGATACACTGAAGCTTTCTTT. Protein: CASSSRDRGRYTEAFF.